A selection of T cell receptor beta chains follows, all from one sample in a study of blood T cell repertoires in COVID-19. TCRdb's copy holds only in-frame clones and misses some; the assay was immunoSEQ multiplex PCR. This sample has 100,000 to 150,000 clones, with roughly 86% found just once. The sequenced sample was peripheral blood. The source is a human donor in a cohort sampled during active COVID-19. Each CDR3 is given with its conserved first and last residue. A D gene is named only where the DNA matches it firmly. Clone size is shown for a subset of rows, as once, few, many or a class of expanded clone.

cdr3_aa cdr3_nt j_call d_call clone_size v_call
CASSESRASGSQDTQYF TGCGCCAGCAGTGAGTCGAGGGCTAGCGGGAGTCAAGATACGCAGTATTTT TRBJ2-3 TRBD2 NA TRBV10-1
CASSPRERGRDTEAFF TGTGCCAGCTCACCCAGGGAGAGGGGGCGGGACACTGAAGCTTTCTTT TRBJ1-1 TRBD1 NA TRBV18
CASSPFIPYEKLFF TGCGCCAGCAGCCCCTTTATTCCCTATGAAAAACTGTTTTTT TRBJ1-4 NA NA TRBV5-1
CASREGGEQYF TGTGCCAGCAGAGAAGGGGGCGAGCAGTACTTC TRBJ2-7 NA NA TRBV28
CASSFSKPGQGEEASNQPQHF TGTGCCAGCAGCTTCTCCAAACCGGGACAGGGAGAAGAAGCTAGCAATCAGCCCCAGCATTTT TRBJ1-5 TRBD1 NA TRBV7-8
CASNGLARGRETQYF TGTGCCAGCAACGGACTAGCGAGAGGTCGGGAGACCCAGTACTTC TRBJ2-5 TRBD2 NA TRBV2
CASSYWGEDGYTF TGTGCCAGCAGTTACTGGGGGGAGGATGGCTACACCTTC TRBJ1-2 NA NA TRBV6-2/TRBV6-3
CASSADPTDRVSATNEKLFF TGTGCCAGCAGCGCCGATCCCACCGACAGGGTTAGCGCAACTAATGAAAAACTGTTTTTT TRBJ1-4 TRBD1 NA TRBV9
CASSSLDNPGELFF TGTGCCAGCAGCTCCTTGGACAATCCCGGGGAGCTGTTTTTT TRBJ2-2 NA NA TRBV7-9
CASSFSTARYHEQYF TGTGCCAGCAGCTTCTCCACAGCTCGGTACCACGAGCAGTACTTC TRBJ2-7 NA NA TRBV11-3
CASSPGGRGSETQYF TGTGCCAGCTCTCCTGGGGGGAGGGGGTCGGAGACCCAGTACTTC TRBJ2-5 NA NA TRBV5-4
CASSTGLAGANEQFF TGTGCCAGCAGCACGGGACTAGCGGGTGCTAATGAGCAGTTCTTC TRBJ2-1 TRBD2 NA TRBV5-5
CASSLIRGFPNEKLFF TGTGCCAGCAGCCTCATTAGGGGGTTCCCTAATGAAAAACTGTTTTTT TRBJ1-4 NA NA TRBV5-6
CSVSQQGPNEKLFF TGCAGCGTCTCTCAACAGGGCCCTAATGAAAAACTGTTTTTT TRBJ1-4 NA NA TRBV29-1
CASSADRGRTKLFF TGTGCCAGCAGCGCTGACAGGGGCCGTACAAAACTGTTTTTT TRBJ1-4 TRBD1 NA TRBV9
CASSPAGTSGRETQYF TGTGCCAGCAGTCCCGCCGGGACTAGCGGGAGAGAGACCCAGTACTTC TRBJ2-5 TRBD2 NA TRBV28
CASSSPTRVTDTQYF TGTGCCAGCAGCTCCCCTACCAGGGTCACAGATACGCAGTATTTT TRBJ2-3 NA NA TRBV5-5
CASSLRLVAGGPYEQYF TGTGCCAGCAGCTTGAGGCTCGTGGCGGGAGGACCCTACGAGCAGTACTTC TRBJ2-7 TRBD2 NA TRBV5-6
CASSLSTGINQPQHF TGCGCCAGCAGCTTATCAACAGGAATCAATCAGCCCCAGCATTTT TRBJ1-5 NA NA TRBV5-1
CASSHSQGARTEAFF TGCGCCAGCAGCCACTCACAGGGGGCAAGGACTGAAGCTTTCTTT TRBJ1-1 TRBD1 few TRBV4-1
CAMGRGGAFRGTDTQYF TGTGCCATGGGACGGGGGGGCGCGTTCCGAGGCACAGATACGCAGTATTTT TRBJ2-3 TRBD2 NA TRBV10-3
CASSLAGSSYNEQFF TGTGCCAGCAGCTTAGCGGGGAGCTCCTACAATGAGCAGTTCTTC TRBJ2-1 NA once TRBV7-2
CASSPSGRDANTEAFF TGTGCCAGCAGCCCTTCGGGGCGGGACGCGAACACTGAAGCTTTCTTT TRBJ1-1 NA NA TRBV4-2
CAWSTRETQYF TGTGCCTGGAGTACGAGGGAGACCCAGTACTTC TRBJ2-5 NA NA TRBV30
CASSRQGGMNTEAFF TGTGCCAGCAGTCGACAGGGGGGGATGAACACTGAAGCTTTCTTT TRBJ1-1 TRBD1 NA TRBV27
CASSVVSDSPLHF TGTGCCAGCAGCGTAGTCTCCGATTCACCCCTCCACTTT TRBJ1-6 NA NA TRBV9
CASSLYHRITF TGTGCCAGCAGCTTATACCACAGGATTACCTTC TRBJ1-2 NA NA TRBV11-2
CASSSQVSNYGYTF TGTGCCAGCAGCTCGCAGGTTTCCAACTATGGCTACACCTTC TRBJ1-2 NA NA TRBV7-2
CASKTSPIWRETQFF TGTGCCAGTAAAACCAGCCCCATTTGGCGGGAAACGCAGTTCTTC TRBJ2-1 NA once TRBV19
CASSFASYGYTF TGTGCCAGCAGTTTTGCGTCCTATGGCTACACCTTC TRBJ1-2 NA NA TRBV6-2/TRBV6-3
CASSLELGASTEAFF TGTGCCAGCAGCTTAGAGTTGGGGGCGAGCACTGAAGCTTTCTTT TRBJ1-1 NA NA TRBV7-2
CASRNGLAGEVDEQFF TGCGCCAGCAGAAATGGACTAGCGGGAGAAGTCGATGAGCAGTTCTTC TRBJ2-1 TRBD2 NA TRBV5-1
CASSIMGASTDTQYF TGTGCCAGTAGTATAATGGGGGCAAGCACAGATACGCAGTATTTT TRBJ2-3 NA NA TRBV19
CASSNFGSSYNEQFF TGTGCCAGCAGCAATTTCGGGAGTTCCTACAATGAGCAGTTCTTC TRBJ2-1 NA NA TRBV7-9
CATSSDSLGLAGAQETQYF TGTGCCACCAGCAGTGACTCACTGGGACTAGCGGGAGCTCAAGAGACCCAGTACTTC TRBJ2-5 TRBD2 NA TRBV15
CASSSRVGGAFF TGTGCCAGCAGTTCCCGCGTAGGGGGTGCTTTCTTT TRBJ1-1 NA NA TRBV28
CASSPQQLDPIF TGTGCCAGCTCCCCTCAGCAACTAGACCCGATCTTC TRBJ2-1 NA NA TRBV18
CASRRTGPSRGAGELFF TGTGCCAGCAGGCGGACAGGGCCCTCGAGAGGTGCCGGGGAGCTGTTTTTT TRBJ2-2 TRBD1 NA TRBV28
CSVDGLAGSDSYEQYF TGCAGCGTCGACGGACTAGCGGGATCTGACTCCTACGAGCAGTACTTC TRBJ2-7 TRBD2 NA TRBV29-1
CATSDTVSNEQFF TGTGCCACCAGTGATACTGTTTCCAATGAGCAGTTCTTC TRBJ2-1 NA NA TRBV24-1
CASGRLVRTDTQYF TGTGCCAGCGGAAGACTAGTACGCACAGATACGCAGTATTTT TRBJ2-3 NA NA TRBV27
CASSRPEGTGVGYTF TGTGCCAGCAGCCGCCCGGAAGGGACAGGGGTCGGCTACACCTTC TRBJ1-2 TRBD1 NA TRBV7-3
CATRRGGGEQYF TGTGCCACGCGCCGGGGGGGAGGCGAGCAGTACTTC TRBJ2-7 TRBD2 NA TRBV19